This T cell receptor (beta chain) was documented in a study of PD-1 blockade in mismatch repair-deficient tumors. Germline V gene sequence: CDR1 MNHNS, CDR2 SASEGT. Trimming stripped 3 bases from V and 3 bases from J, with 17 bases between. CDR3 length: 16 residues. Sequencing used immunoSEQ multiplex PCR; TCRdb keeps in-frame clones, though not all of them. The table has more than 20,000 clones, about four fifths seen once. This TCR was recovered from an adult with mismatch repair-deficient cancer. The sequenced sample was peripheral blood, obtained 2 weeks after starting pembrolizumab. The rearrangement joins TRBV6-1 to TRBJ2-5, with D tentatively TRBD2 (6 bases). CDR3: CASSDWTKGIEETQYF. In nucleotides, the CDR3 is TGTGCCAGCAGTGATTGGACTAAGGGGATCGAAGAGACCCAGTACTTC.